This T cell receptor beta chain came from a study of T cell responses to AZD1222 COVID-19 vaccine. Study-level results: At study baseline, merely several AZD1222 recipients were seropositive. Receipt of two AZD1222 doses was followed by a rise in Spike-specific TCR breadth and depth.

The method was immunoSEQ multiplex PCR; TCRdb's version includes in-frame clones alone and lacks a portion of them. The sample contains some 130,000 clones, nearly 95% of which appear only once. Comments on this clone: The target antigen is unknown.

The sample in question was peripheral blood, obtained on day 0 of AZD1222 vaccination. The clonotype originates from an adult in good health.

Written as DNA, the CDR3 is TGTGCCAGCAGTTTCGAGAGGGGCGGAAAGTACACCTTC. Translation: CASSFERGGKYTF. V usage is TRBV12-3 or TRBV12-4 and J usage is TRBJ1-2, with a possible D match to TRBD1 (5 bases). This CDR3 has 13 amino acids. V dropped 3 bases and J dropped 11 bases, with 16 bases sitting between them.